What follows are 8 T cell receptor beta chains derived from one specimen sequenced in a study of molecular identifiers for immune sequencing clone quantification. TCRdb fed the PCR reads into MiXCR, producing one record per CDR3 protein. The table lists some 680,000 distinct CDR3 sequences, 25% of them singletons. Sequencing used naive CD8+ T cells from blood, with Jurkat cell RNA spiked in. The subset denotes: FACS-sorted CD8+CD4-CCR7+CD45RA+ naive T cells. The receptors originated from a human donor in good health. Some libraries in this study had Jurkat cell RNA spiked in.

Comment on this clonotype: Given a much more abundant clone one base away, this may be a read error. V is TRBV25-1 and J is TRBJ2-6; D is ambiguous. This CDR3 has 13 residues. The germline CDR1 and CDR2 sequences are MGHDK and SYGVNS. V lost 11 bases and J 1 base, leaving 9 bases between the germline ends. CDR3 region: CAGTHSGANVLTF. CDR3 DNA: TGTGCCGGCACCCATTCTGGGGCCAACGTCCTGACTTTC.

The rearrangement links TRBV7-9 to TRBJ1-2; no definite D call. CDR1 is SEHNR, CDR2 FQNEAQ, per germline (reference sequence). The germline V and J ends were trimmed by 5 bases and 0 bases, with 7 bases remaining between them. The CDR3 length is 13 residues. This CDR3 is CASSPPANYGYTF. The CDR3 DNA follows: TGTGCCAGCAGCCCGCCTGCTAACTATGGCTACACCTTC.

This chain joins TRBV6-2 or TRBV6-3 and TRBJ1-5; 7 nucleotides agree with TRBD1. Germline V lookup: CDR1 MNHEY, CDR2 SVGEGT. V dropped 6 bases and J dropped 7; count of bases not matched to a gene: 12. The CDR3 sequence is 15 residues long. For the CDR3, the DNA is TGTGCCAGCAGAACGGCCGACAGGGAGCGGCAGCCCCAGCATTTT. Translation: CASRTADRERQPQHF.

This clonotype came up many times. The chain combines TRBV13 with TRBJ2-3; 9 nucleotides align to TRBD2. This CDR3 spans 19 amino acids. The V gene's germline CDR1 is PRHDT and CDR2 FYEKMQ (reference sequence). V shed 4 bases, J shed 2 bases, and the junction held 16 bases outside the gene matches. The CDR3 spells CASSSSVKGAGGDTDTQYF. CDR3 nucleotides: TGTGCCAGCAGCTCCTCAGTGAAAGGAGCGGGGGGCGACACAGATACGCAGTATTTT. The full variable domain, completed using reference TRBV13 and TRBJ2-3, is AAGVIQSPRHLIKEKRETATLKCYPIPRHDTVYWYQQGPGQDPQFLISFYEKMQSDKGSIPDRFSAQQFSDYHSELNMSSLELGDSALYFCASSSSVKGAGGDTDTQYFGPGTRLTVL.

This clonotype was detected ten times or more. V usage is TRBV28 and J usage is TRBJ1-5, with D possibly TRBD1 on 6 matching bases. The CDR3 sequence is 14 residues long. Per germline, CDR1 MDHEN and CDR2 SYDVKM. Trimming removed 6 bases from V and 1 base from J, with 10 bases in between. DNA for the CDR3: TGTGCCAGCAGCAATGGACAGAGCAATCAGCCCCAGCATTTT. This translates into CASSNGQSNQPQHF.

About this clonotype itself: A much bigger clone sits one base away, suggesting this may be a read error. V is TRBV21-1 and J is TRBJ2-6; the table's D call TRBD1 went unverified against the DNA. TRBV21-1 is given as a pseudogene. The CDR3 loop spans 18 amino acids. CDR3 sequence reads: CASSTSPFPLEGANALTF. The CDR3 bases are TGTGCCAGCAGCACGTCCCCCTTCCCCCTTGAGGGGGCCAACGCCCTGACTTTC.

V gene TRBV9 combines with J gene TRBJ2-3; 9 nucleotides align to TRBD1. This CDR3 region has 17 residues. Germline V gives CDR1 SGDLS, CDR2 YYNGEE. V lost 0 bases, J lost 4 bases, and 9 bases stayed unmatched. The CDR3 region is CASSVDGTGIGADTQYF. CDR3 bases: TGTGCCAGCAGCGTAGATGGGACAGGGATCGGTGCAGATACGCAGTATTTT.

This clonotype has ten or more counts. CDR3 sequence reads: CSASFRGGGWYEQYF. Here the CDR3 DNA reads TGCAGTGCTAGTTTCCGCGGGGGGGGCTGGTACGAGCAGTACTTC. This chain links TRBV20-1 with TRBJ2-7, with TRBD2 identical over 9 bases. Unmatched junction bases numbered 10, after V lost 3 bases and J lost 4 bases. Germline CDR1 reads DFQATT; CDR2 reads SNEGSKA (reference sequence). The CDR3 consists of 15 residues.